Below, one TCR beta chain is given with its context. This CDR3 spans 16 amino acids. The ends lost 0 bases at V and 1 base at J; junction bases unmatched: 1. Germline-derived CDR1 and CDR2 are SGHRS and YFSETQ. Each recovered donor of Cohort 3 presented with two negative PCRs, clearance, or symptom resolution. This entry comes from a study of blood T cell repertoires in COVID-19. TCRdb keeps only in-frame clones here, not all; method: immunoSEQ multiplex PCR. The table lists about 170,000 clones, approximately 87% of them singletons, with nearly 4.5% in the top ten. The chain combines TRBV5-1 with TRBJ2-2; TRBD2 matches 9 bases. The sample taken for sequencing was PBMCs or T cells enriched from blood (not recorded which). This receptor was obtained from a woman aged 45-65 years who had recovered from COVID-19. DNA for the CDR3: TGCGCCAGCAGCTTGGTACTAGCGGGGAACACCGGGGAGCTGTTTTTT. This encodes CASSLVLAGNTGELFF.